These T cell receptor beta chains were read from a single sample in a study of shared clonotypes between healthy human individuals. Method: immunoSEQ multiplex PCR; TCRdb's copy keeps in-frame clones and lacks some. The sample has some 700,000 clones, around 91% seen once. Sequenced material: memory CD8+ T cells from PBMCs. The receptors come from a man aged 18-30 years in good health. Some clones in this sample may be carry-over from other donors' samples. CDR3s include the opening cysteine and the closing phenylalanine or tryptophan. The order of the fields is clone size, D gene, V gene, J gene, CDR3 DNA, CDR3 protein. A D gene is named only where the DNA matches it firmly. Clone size is shown for a subset of rows, as once, few, many or a class of expanded clone.

>once|.|TRBV2|TRBJ1-1
TGTGCCAGCAGATACGGGACCTACGAGGTGAACACTGAAGCTTTCTTT
CASRYGTYEVNTEAFF
>.|TRBD1|TRBV2|TRBJ2-7
TGTGCCAGGCAAACCGGGACAGGGCGGCACGAGCAGTACTTC
CARQTGTGRHEQYF
>.|TRBD2|TRBV9|TRBJ2-1
TGTGCCAGCAGCCTCAGCGGGACCCTTGGGGAGCAGTTCTTC
CASSLSGTLGEQFF
>.|.|TRBV15|TRBJ1-4
TGTGCCACCAGCACCTATAGCAGACCTAATGAAAAACTGTTTTTT
CATSTYSRPNEKLFF
>.|TRBD2|TRBV7-9|TRBJ2-1
TGTGCCAGCAGCTCCAATGACAGACTAGCGGAATTCTCCTACAATGAGCAGTTCTTC
CASSSNDRLAEFSYNEQFF
>once|.|TRBV7-9|TRBJ2-2
TGTGCCAGCAGCTTGCAAGGGGGAATGGGGACCGGGGAGCTGTTTTTT
CASSLQGGMGTGELFF
>.|.|TRBV28|TRBJ1-2
TGTGCCAGCAGCCCCACACGGGACTATGGCTACACCTTC
CASSPTRDYGYTF
>.|TRBD1|TRBV28|TRBJ2-7
TGTGCCAGCAGTTCCGTGCGCCTACAGGGGTTCACCTACGAGCAGTACTTC
CASSSVRLQGFTYEQYF
>.|TRBD1|TRBV5-1|TRBJ1-2
TGCGCCAGCACCTCCTGGACAGGGGAGGATGGCTACACCTTC
CASTSWTGEDGYTF
>.|.|TRBV6-6|TRBJ1-1
TGTGCCAGCAGCACTAGACAGGTGAACACTGAAGCTTTCTTT
CASSTRQVNTEAFF
>.|.|TRBV19|TRBJ2-3
TGTGCCAGTAGTATGGGGGCCCCCACAGATACGCAGTATTTT
CASSMGAPTDTQYF
>.|.|TRBV19|TRBJ1-2
TGTGCCAGTAGCGCCAATTCTAACTATGGCTACACCTTC
CASSANSNYGYTF
>.|TRBD1|TRBV29-1|TRBJ2-7
TGCAGCGTTGTCGGACAGGGAAAAACCTACGAGCAGTACTTC
CSVVGQGKTYEQYF
>.|.|TRBV7-9|TRBJ2-2
TGTGCCAGCACCTCAAGGGACGTCGGGGAGCTGTTTTTT
CASTSRDVGELFF
>.|.|TRBV6-1|TRBJ1-2
TGTGCCAGCAGTGAAGCAAAGGGGCATTACTATGGCTACACCTTC
CASSEAKGHYYGYTF
>.|TRBD2|TRBV28|TRBJ2-7
TGTGCCAGCACCAAGGGACTAGCGGGCTTCTACGAGCAGTACTTC
CASTKGLAGFYEQYF
>.|.|TRBV7-8|TRBJ2-7
TGTGCCAGCAGTTCCGTCAGGGGGAGGGAGAATTACGAGCAGTACTTC
CASSSVRGRENYEQYF
>.|TRBD2|TRBV9|TRBJ2-1
TGTGCCAGCAGGGGGACTAGTTTCGATGAGCAGTTCTTC
CASRGTSFDEQFF
>.|TRBD1|TRBV11-2|TRBJ2-7
TGTGCCAGCAGCTCCGGTGGACAGGGGTTATGGTACGAGCAGTACTTC
CASSSGGQGLWYEQYF
>.|.|TRBV5-4|TRBJ2-1
TGTGCCAGCAGCCTGCGGGCATACAATGAGCAGTTCTTC
CASSLRAYNEQFF
>.|TRBD2|TRBV15|TRBJ2-7
TGTGCCACCAGCAACACTGCACCGGGACTAGCGTCTGAGCAGTACTTC
CATSNTAPGLASEQYF
>.|TRBD2|TRBV10-3|TRBJ2-3
TGTGCCACGACGACTAGCGGCACAGATACGCAGTATTTT
CATTTSGTDTQYF
>.|TRBD2|TRBV28|TRBJ2-1
TGTGCCAGCAGTTTGGACACTAGCGGGAGGTTGGTCTTC
CASSLDTSGRLVF
>few|TRBD1|TRBV7-9|TRBJ1-5
TGTGCCAGCAGCTTTGGAGGGGGCCATCAGCCCCAGCATTTT
CASSFGGGHQPQHF
>.|.|TRBV13|TRBJ2-7
TGTGCCACGGGCGAGCTAGGTCACGAGCAGTACTTC
CATGELGHEQYF
>.|.|TRBV4-3|TRBJ2-1
TGCGCCAGCAGCCAAGGATCTGGGTACGGGAATGAGCAGTTCTTC
CASSQGSGYGNEQFF
>.|TRBD1|TRBV9|TRBJ1-5
TGTGCCAGCGGGACAGGGGGCCAACAGCCCCAGCATTTT
CASGTGGQQPQHF
>.|.|TRBV19|TRBJ1-5
TGTGCCAGTAGTAACTCCGGGACATATCAGCCCCAGCATTTT
CASSNSGTYQPQHF
>.|.|TRBV5-1|TRBJ2-7
TGCGCCAGCAGCTTGAACGAACTGAACTACGAGCAGTACTTC
CASSLNELNYEQYF
>.|.|TRBV5-1|TRBJ1-1
TGCGCCAGCAGCTTGGACAATATGAACACTGAAGCTTTCTTT
CASSLDNMNTEAFF
>once|.|TRBV19|TRBJ2-1
TGTGCCAGTAGTTACGGGGGCAGCTCCTACAATGAGCAGTTCTTC
CASSYGGSSYNEQFF
>.|TRBD1|TRBV7-2|TRBJ1-5
TGTGCCAGCAGCTTAGACAGGGGGCGGGATCAGCCCCAGCATTTT
CASSLDRGRDQPQHF
>.|.|TRBV29-1|TRBJ1-2
TGCAGCGTCGAACAACGGACAGCTTATGGCTACACCTTC
CSVEQRTAYGYTF
>.|TRBD2|TRBV15|TRBJ2-1
TGTGCCACCAGCAGAGATAGGCGACTAGCGGGAGTGGGCAATGAGCAGTTCTTC
CATSRDRRLAGVGNEQFF
>.|.|TRBV21-1|TRBJ2-3
TGTGCCAGCAGCAAAGGGAGACTAGCGGTAGATACGCAGTATTTT
CASSKGRLAVDTQYF
>.|.|TRBV5-6|TRBJ2-1
TGTGCCAGCAGCTTGGCGGTAAATGAGCAGTTCTTC
CASSLAVNEQFF
>once|.|TRBV5-6|TRBJ2-5
TGTGCCAGCAGCTTCTGGGGAACTTGGGGGACAAACCAAGAGACCCAGTACTTC
CASSFWGTWGTNQETQYF
>.|TRBD2|TRBV9|TRBJ2-2
TGTGCCAGCAGCCCCCCTAGCGGGAGAGGCACCGGGGAGCTGTTTTTT
CASSPPSGRGTGELFF
>.|TRBD1|TRBV27|TRBJ1-2
TGTGCCAGCAGTATCCGACAGGGGAATGGCTACACCTTC
CASSIRQGNGYTF
>.|.|TRBV7-9|TRBJ2-7
TGTGCCAGCAGCTCCACGCGAGGGGGGGCAACCTACGAGCAGTACTTC
CASSSTRGGATYEQYF
>.|.|TRBV9|TRBJ1-5
TGTGCCAGCAGCGTCGGGGGTAAGGGCAATCAGCCCCAGCATTTT
CASSVGGKGNQPQHF
>.|.|TRBV7-3|TRBJ2-1
TGTGCCAGCAGCTTAACCGGGAGTAGTGGGAACAATGAGCAGTTCTTC
CASSLTGSSGNNEQFF
>.|TRBD1|TRBV2|TRBJ2-7
TGTGCCAGCAGTGTGTGGACAGGCAACTCCTACGAGCAGTACTTC
CASSVWTGNSYEQYF
>.|.|TRBV6-5|TRBJ2-7
TGTGCCAGCAGTTACTCGACAGGTATAGGAGAGCAGTACTTC
CASSYSTGIGEQYF
>.|.|TRBV5-4|TRBJ2-1
TGTGCCAGCAGCCTGGACCGACCCCTACCTCCTAACAATGAGCAGTTCTTC
CASSLDRPLPPNNEQFF
>.|TRBD1|TRBV2|TRBJ1-2
TGTGCCAACAACTACAGGGGCCTCTCTGGCTACACCTTC
CANNYRGLSGYTF
>.|TRBD1|TRBV6-5|TRBJ1-1
TGTGCCAGCAGTTATTACAGGGGTATGAACACTGAAGCTTTCTTT
CASSYYRGMNTEAFF
>.|TRBD2|TRBV5-6|TRBJ2-7
TGTGCCAGCAGCTTGGGGTTAGCGGGATCTCCCGAGCAGTACTTC
CASSLGLAGSPEQYF
>.|.|TRBV19|TRBJ2-6
TGTGCCAGTAGTTACCCCCACCAGGCCAGGGCTGGGGCCAACGTCCTGACTTTC
CASSYPHQARAGANVLTF
>.|.|TRBV11-2|TRBJ2-1
TGTGCCAGCAGCTTATTTGGGCCCAGCTCCTACAATGAGCAGTTCTTC
CASSLFGPSSYNEQFF
>.|.|TRBV11-2|TRBJ1-4
TGTGCCAGCAGCTTAGCCATCTGGGGCGGTACTAATGAAAAACTGTTTTTT
CASSLAIWGGTNEKLFF
>once|.|TRBV19|TRBJ1-2
TGTGCCAGTAGTTCCCCAACGGGGGCAGGCTATGGCTACACCTTC
CASSSPTGAGYGYTF
>.|.|TRBV4-1|TRBJ2-1
TGCGCCAGCAGCCACGTGAATTCTGGGAATGAGCAGTTCTTC
CASSHVNSGNEQFF
>.|.|TRBV30|TRBJ1-6
TGTGCCTGGGTCCAAGGGGCCGGATATTCACCCCTCCACTTT
CAWVQGAGYSPLHF
>once|TRBD1|TRBV9|TRBJ2-7
TGTGCCAGCAGCTCAGGGGGTTCATACTACGAGCAGTACTTC
CASSSGGSYYEQYF